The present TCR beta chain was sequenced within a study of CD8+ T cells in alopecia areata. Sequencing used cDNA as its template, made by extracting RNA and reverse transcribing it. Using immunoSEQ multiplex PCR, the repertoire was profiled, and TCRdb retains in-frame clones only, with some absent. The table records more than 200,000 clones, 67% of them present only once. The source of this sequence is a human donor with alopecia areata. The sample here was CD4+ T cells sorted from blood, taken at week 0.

CDR3 sequence reads: CSVGLAGEYNEQFF. The CDR3 DNA is TGCAGCGTGGGACTAGCGGGGGAATACAATGAGCAGTTCTTC. V gene TRBV29-1 combines with J gene TRBJ2-1; 14 bases match TRBD2. This CDR3 is built from 14 residues. J was trimmed by 4 bases and V by 6 bases; bases with no gene match: 2. CDR1 is SQVTM, CDR2 ANQGSEA, per germline.